This passage covers 29 T cell receptor beta chains from one sample sequenced in a study of glioma-infiltrating T cells. Using RNA template, CDR3s of TCR alpha and beta were amplified with iRepertoire arm-PCR. From the multiplex PCR reads, TCRdb called clonotypes with MiXCR, one entry per CDR3 protein. The table lists fewer than 250,000 distinct CDR3 sequences, approximately 30% of them singletons. The sample comprised glioma tissue, nonneoplastic brain tissue, or PBMCs (not recorded which). All receptors derive from a human donor with low-grade glioma or glioblastoma, undergoing nonglioma brain surgery, or in good health (not recorded which).

A few counts support this clonotype. The chain combines TRBV14 with TRBJ2-1; D not certain. V lost 0 bases, J lost 4 bases, and 4 bases lay in between. CDR1 and CDR2 (germline): SGHDN, FVKESK. The CDR3 contains 13 residues. CDR3 DNA sequence: TGTGCCAGCAGCCAAGATCAGTACAATGAGCAGTTCTTC. Its translation: CASSQDQYNEQFF.

This clonotype was seen ten or more times. The chain couples TRBV28 to TRBJ1-2; TRBD1 aligns across 10 bases. The V gene's germline CDR1 is MDHEN and CDR2 SYDVKM. The CDR3 loop spans 16 amino acids. Trimming at V came to 7 bases and at J to 7 bases, leaving 15 bases not matched to a gene. The CDR3 bases are TGTGCCAGCACATCGCACTCGACGGGACAGGGGCCTGGCTACACCTTC. Its translation: CASTSHSTGQGPGYTF.

This clonotype occurred many times. The rearrangement joins TRBV5-1 to TRBJ2-1; the match to TRBD2 covers 9 bases. The V and J ends lost 2 bases and 9 bases, in that order; junction bases with no gene match: 9. CDR1 and CDR2 from the germline V gene are SGHRS and YFSETQ. The CDR3 has 15 residues. For the CDR3, the DNA is TGCGCCAGCAGCTTAGGCGAAGCGGGAGGATCTGAGCAGTTCTTC. It encodes CASSLGEAGGSEQFF.

In its sample, this clonotype was seen many times. The V call is TRBV10-3, the J call TRBJ2-5; no reliable D call. CDR1 and CDR2 from the germline V gene are ENHRY and SYGVKD. The CDR3 loop spans 13 amino acids. Trimming pared 10 bases from V and 5 bases from J, leaving 17 bases between. In DNA, the CDR3 is TGTGCCACATTCTCTGCCTTGGACGAGACCCAGTACTTC. Translation gives CATFSALDETQYF.

This clonotype was seen only once. The junction differs from germline at one of its ends, possibly a read error. The gene calls are TRBV2 and TRBJ2-5; 7 nucleotides match TRBD2. Germline lookup yields CDR1 SNHLY and CDR2 FYNNEI. This CDR3 is 15 amino acids long. The CDR3 loop is CPSSSGLSGSETQYF. CDR3 nucleotides: TGTCCCAGCAGTTCGGGACTATCGGGATCAGAGACCCAGTACTTC.

This clonotype occurred many times. V gene TRBV29-1 combines with J gene TRBJ2-7; a weak D match, TRBD1 (6 bases). The germline V gene has CDR1 SQVTM and CDR2 ANQGSEA. CDR3 length equals 11 residues. V was clipped by 7 bases and J by 3 bases, with 10 bases between them. The CDR3 here is CSARTVYEQYF. The CDR3 region has the DNA TGCAGCGCTCGGACAGTCTACGAGCAGTACTTC.

This clonotype was seen many times. The chain is built from TRBV25-1 and TRBJ2-1; 7 bases fit TRBD1. V lost 3 bases, J lost 4 bases, and 6 bases stayed unmatched. The germline CDR1 and CDR2 sequences are MGHDK and SYGVNS. The CDR3 is 15 residues long. The CDR3 DNA reads as TGTGCCAGCAGTGACTTTGGGACAGATTACAATGAGCAGTTCTTC. Protein: CASSDFGTDYNEQFF.

This clonotype was observed once. This likely comes from a read error, as the CDR3 has no conserved phenylalanine or tryptophan at its end. The chain is built from TRBV7-2 and TRBJ2-5; the match to TRBD2 covers 7 bases. Germline values: CDR1 SGHTA, CDR2 FQGNSA. V shed 5 bases and J 1 base; nucleotides not matched to a gene: 10. CDR3 length equals 16 residues. In nucleotides, the CDR3 is TGTGCCAGCAGCGCCAGACTAGCAGAGCTCCAAGAGACCCAGTACCTC. It yields the protein CASSARLAELQETQYL.

This clonotype was counted ten times or more. The J gene is TRBJ1-5, the V gene TRBV7-2; a weak D match, TRBD1 (5 bases). Trimming left V 5 bases short and J 2 bases short, with 13 bases between. The germline V gene encodes CDR1 SGHTA and CDR2 FQGNSA. The CDR3 extends over 15 amino acids. The CDR3 sequence: CASSQNEGGNQPQHF. The CDR3 region has the DNA TGTGCCAGCAGCCAGAACGAAGGGGGCAATCAGCCCCAGCATTTT. Supplemented by reference TRBV7-2 and TRBJ1-5, the full variable domain reads GAGVSQSPSNKVTEKGKDVELRCDPISGHTALYWYRQSLGQGLEFLIYFQGNSAPDKSGLPSDRFSAERTGGSVSTLTIQRTQQEDSAVYLCASSQNEGGNQPQHFGDGTRLSIL.

Worth noting for this clonotype: A junction end diverges from the germline sequence, so it may reflect a read error. The chain carries TRBV7-2 and TRBJ1-1; 8 bases map to TRBD1. The length of the CDR3 is 14 residues. Germline V gives CDR1 SGHTA, CDR2 FQGNSA. CDR3 protein: CASSLNRGSNEDLF. The CDR3 DNA reads as TGTGCCAGCAGCCTAAACAGGGGGAGTAATGAAGATTTATTT.

This clonotype was detected only a few times. The chain employs TRBV5-1 and TRBJ2-7, with a tentative D call TRBD1 (6 bases). The CDR3 has 13 amino acids. The germline gives CDR1 SGHRS, CDR2 YFSETQ. With 4 bases removed from V and 2 bases from J, the gap between germline ends came to 10 bases. CDR3 nucleotide sequence: TGCGCCAGCAGCCAGGACAGAACCTACGAGCAGTACTTC. This translates into CASSQDRTYEQYF. Full variable domain (rest looked up from reference TRBV5-1 and TRBJ2-7): KAGVTQTPRYLIKTRGQQVTLSCSPISGHRSVSWYQQTPGQGLQFLFEYFSETQRNKGNFPGRFSGRQFSNSRSEMNVSTLELGDSALYLCASSQDRTYEQYFGPGTRLTVT.

With regard to this clonotype: A much larger clonotype is one base distant, so this may be a read error. V is TRBV5-4 and J is TRBJ2-7; unclear D gene. Germline CDR1 is SGHNT and CDR2 is YYREEE (reference sequence). The CDR3 sequence is 13 residues long. V lost 0 bases, J lost 5 bases, and 9 bases lay in between. CDR3 protein: CASSLVGPNEQYF. The CDR3 coding sequence is TGTGCCAGCAGCTTGGTTGGGCCCAACGAGCAGTACTTC.

Many counts were recorded for this clonotype. The chain employs TRBV19 and TRBJ1-2; TRBD1 agrees at 7 bases. V gave up 4 bases and J gave up 4 bases; unmatched junction bases: 12. The CDR3 runs to 16 residues. In germline, CDR1 is LNHDA, CDR2 SQIVND (reference sequence). The CDR3 DNA reads TGTGCCAGTAGTAAGCCCACCCGACAGGGCATCTATGGCTACACCTTC. Translating gives CASSKPTRQGIYGYTF.

This clonotype appeared many times. This rearrangement joins TRBV7-2 to TRBJ2-3; D ambiguous. V was trimmed by 6 bases and J by 4 bases, leaving 11 bases between them. The CDR3 length is 13 residues. Germline V lookup: CDR1 SGHTA, CDR2 FQGNSA. CDR3 protein: CASREAPADTQYF. The CDR3 DNA reads as TGTGCCAGCAGAGAGGCGCCCGCAGATACGCAGTATTTT. Together with reference TRBV7-2 and TRBJ2-3, the CDR3 gives the full variable domain: GAGVSQSPSNKVTEKGKDVELRCDPISGHTALYWYRQSLGQGLEFLIYFQGNSAPDKSGLPSDRFSAERTGGSVSTLTIQRTQQEDSAVYLCASREAPADTQYFGPGTRLTVL.

Worth noting for this clonotype: This may come from a read error, since a much larger clone is one base off. The chain recombines TRBV5-1 with TRBJ2-1; TRBD1 might be the D (5 bases). Germline assignment: CDR1 SGHRS and CDR2 YFSETQ. CDR3 size: 15 residues. The V end lost 2 bases, the J end lost 1 base, and 10 bases lay between the germline ends. The CDR3 region is CASSFVQGSYNEQFF. CDR3 in DNA: TGCGCCAGCAGCTTCGTCCAGGGTTCCTACAATGAGCAGTTCTTC.

To note about this clonotype: The junction shows a germline mismatch at one end, possibly a read error. J is TRBJ2-3 and V is TRBV30, with D uncertain. This CDR3 region has 15 residues. Germline CDR1 reads GTSNPN; CDR2 reads SVGIG (reference sequence). The CDR3 DNA reads as TGTGCCTGGAGTGTATCTCTTAGGAGCACAGATGCGCAGTATTTT. Amino acids: CAWSVSLRSTDAQYF.

The sample holds many counts of this clonotype. The chain links TRBV20-1 to TRBJ2-7; D remains unclear. The germline V gene has CDR1 DFQATT and CDR2 SNEGSKA (reference sequence). This CDR3 has 15 amino acids. V was shortened by 2 bases and J by 3 bases, with 17 bases between the two germline ends. The CDR3 spells CSARYQSSNHYEQYF. CDR3 DNA sequence: TGCAGTGCTAGATACCAGAGCTCCAACCACTACGAGCAGTACTTC.

As regards this clonotype: Since a much larger clone is just one base distant, this may be a read error. The gene calls are TRBV7-9 and TRBJ2-3; 7 nucleotides line up with TRBD1. Germline V gene data show CDR1 as SEHNR and CDR2 as FQNEAQ (reference sequence). The CDR3 extends over 15 amino acids. V gave up 9 bases and J gave up 1 base; unmatched junction bases: 10. The chain's CDR3 is CARSPPGTGTDTQYF. The CDR3 DNA reads as TGTGCCAGGAGCCCGCCCGGGACAGGCACAGATACGCAGTATTTT.

Remarks on this clonotype: This sequence may be a read error, since a much larger clone differs from it by one base. CDR3 in DNA: TGCGTCAGCAGCCAAGTCGGGACAGGGACAGTGCAGTATTTT. It is translated as CVSSQVGTGTVQYF. V and J are TRBV4-1 and TRBJ2-3, with 9 bases fitting TRBD1. The CDR3 covers 14 residues. Germline V gene data show CDR1 as MGHRA and CDR2 as YSYEKL.

The chain couples TRBV20-1 to TRBJ1-1; no definite D call. CDR1 DFQATT and CDR2 SNEGSKA come from the germline V gene (reference sequence). The CDR3 consists of 14 residues. V was clipped by 4 bases and J by 0 bases, with 12 bases between them. CDR3 sequence reads: CSAKPYAVNTEAFF. CDR3 nucleotides: TGCAGTGCTAAGCCCTACGCAGTGAACACTGAAGCTTTCTTT.

Remarks on this clonotype: A read error may explain this, as a much larger clone is one base away. The chain has TRBV2 and TRBJ2-1; D is unresolved. This CDR3 comprises 11 residues. Germline assignment: CDR1 SNHLY and CDR2 FYNNEI. The V end lost 7 bases, the J end lost 6 bases, and 7 bases lay between the germline ends. CDR3 sequence reads: CASMGINEQFF. For the CDR3, the DNA is TGTGCCAGCATGGGGATCAATGAGCAGTTCTTC.

This clonotype appeared many times. The chain recombines TRBV7-2 with TRBJ1-5, with D uncertain. The germline CDR1 and CDR2 sequences are SGHTA and FQGNSA. The V end was cut by 5 bases, the J end by 0 bases, with 8 bases between. The length of the CDR3 is 14 residues. The DNA for the CDR3 is TGTGCCAGCAGCCCGAGGGTTAGCAATCAGCCCCAGCATTTT. The encoded protein is CASSPRVSNQPQHF.

This clonotype was found many times. The rearrangement links TRBV7-9 to TRBJ1-1; no clear D gene. The CDR3 has 12 amino acids. V was cut by 6 bases and J by 0 bases, with 5 bases left in between. CDR1 and CDR2 (germline): SEHNR, FQNEAQ (reference sequence). CDR3 region: CASRTMNTEAFF. CDR3 nucleotides: TGTGCCAGCAGGACTATGAACACTGAAGCTTTCTTT.

The sample holds many counts of this clonotype. V usage is TRBV7-2 and J usage is TRBJ1-2; TRBD1 might be the D (6 bases). The V gene lost 2 bases and the J gene lost 7 bases, with 20 bases spanning the gap. The CDR3 runs 16 residues. CDR1 is SGHTA and CDR2 is FQGNSA in the germline V gene. The CDR3 loop reads CASSLNAGGASSGYTF. The CDR3 DNA follows: TGTGCCAGCAGCTTAAATGCGGGGGGCGCTTCGAGTGGCTACACCTTC. The whole variable domain, remainder taken from reference TRBV7-2 and TRBJ1-2, is GAGVSQSPSNKVTEKGKDVELRCDPISGHTALYWYRQSLGQGLEFLIYFQGNSAPDKSGLPSDRFSAERTGGSVSTLTIQRTQQEDSAVYLCASSLNAGGASSGYTFGSGTRLTVV.

This clonotype is deemed medium-sized (0.01 to 0.1%). V gene TRBV27 combines with J gene TRBJ1-1, with a tentative D call TRBD1 (6 bases). V gave up 5 bases and J gave up 3 bases, with 13 bases separating them. This CDR3 is built from 14 residues. Germline V CDR1 and CDR2: MNHEY, SMNVEV (reference sequence). CDR3 DNA sequence: TGTGCCAGCAGTCCGGGGGGCCGTGACACTGAAGCTTTCTTT. Translated: CASSPGGRDTEAFF.

This clonotype was observed at least ten times. This rearrangement joins TRBV19 to TRBJ2-1; 12 bases match TRBD2. CDR1 and CDR2 from the germline V gene are LNHDA and SQIVND (reference sequence). The CDR3 totals 18 residues. The junction had 10 bases not matched to a gene; V was cut back by 1 base and J by 6 bases. The CDR3 DNA sequence: TGTGCCAGTAGTATAGCCGTGGAGCCTAGCGGGAGGGCCAATGAGCAGTTCTTC. It is translated as CASSIAVEPSGRANEQFF.

V is TRBV27 and J is TRBJ2-7, with D perhaps assigned TRBD1 or TRBD2 (5 bases each). This CDR3 has 15 residues. The V end was cut by 4 bases, the J end by 3 bases, with 16 bases between. CDR1 and CDR2 from the germline V gene are MNHEY and SMNVEV (reference sequence). CDR3 sequence: CASSSTGAGNYEQYF. In nucleotides, the CDR3 is TGTGCCAGCAGTTCAACCGGGGCAGGGAACTACGAGCAGTACTTC.

In this sample, this clonotype turned up many times. This chain uses TRBV7-2 with TRBJ2-7, with unresolved D. There are 14 residues in the CDR3. Per the germline V gene, CDR1 is SGHTA and CDR2 is FQGNSA. Trimming took off 1 base at V and 0 bases at J, with 7 bases between the two ends. CDR3 sequence reads: CASSLDYSSYEQYF. CDR3 DNA sequence: TGTGCCAGCAGCTTAGACTACAGCTCCTACGAGCAGTACTTC.

This chain links TRBV4-3 with TRBJ2-3; D gene uncertain. The CDR3 contains 16 residues. The germline gives CDR1 LGHNA, CDR2 YSLEER. Trimming removed 0 bases at V and 8 bases at J, with 18 bases between. The CDR3 bases are TGCGCCAGCAGCCAAGATATGATTATACACATTAGTACGCAGTATTTT. Amino acid sequence: CASSQDMIIHISTQYF.